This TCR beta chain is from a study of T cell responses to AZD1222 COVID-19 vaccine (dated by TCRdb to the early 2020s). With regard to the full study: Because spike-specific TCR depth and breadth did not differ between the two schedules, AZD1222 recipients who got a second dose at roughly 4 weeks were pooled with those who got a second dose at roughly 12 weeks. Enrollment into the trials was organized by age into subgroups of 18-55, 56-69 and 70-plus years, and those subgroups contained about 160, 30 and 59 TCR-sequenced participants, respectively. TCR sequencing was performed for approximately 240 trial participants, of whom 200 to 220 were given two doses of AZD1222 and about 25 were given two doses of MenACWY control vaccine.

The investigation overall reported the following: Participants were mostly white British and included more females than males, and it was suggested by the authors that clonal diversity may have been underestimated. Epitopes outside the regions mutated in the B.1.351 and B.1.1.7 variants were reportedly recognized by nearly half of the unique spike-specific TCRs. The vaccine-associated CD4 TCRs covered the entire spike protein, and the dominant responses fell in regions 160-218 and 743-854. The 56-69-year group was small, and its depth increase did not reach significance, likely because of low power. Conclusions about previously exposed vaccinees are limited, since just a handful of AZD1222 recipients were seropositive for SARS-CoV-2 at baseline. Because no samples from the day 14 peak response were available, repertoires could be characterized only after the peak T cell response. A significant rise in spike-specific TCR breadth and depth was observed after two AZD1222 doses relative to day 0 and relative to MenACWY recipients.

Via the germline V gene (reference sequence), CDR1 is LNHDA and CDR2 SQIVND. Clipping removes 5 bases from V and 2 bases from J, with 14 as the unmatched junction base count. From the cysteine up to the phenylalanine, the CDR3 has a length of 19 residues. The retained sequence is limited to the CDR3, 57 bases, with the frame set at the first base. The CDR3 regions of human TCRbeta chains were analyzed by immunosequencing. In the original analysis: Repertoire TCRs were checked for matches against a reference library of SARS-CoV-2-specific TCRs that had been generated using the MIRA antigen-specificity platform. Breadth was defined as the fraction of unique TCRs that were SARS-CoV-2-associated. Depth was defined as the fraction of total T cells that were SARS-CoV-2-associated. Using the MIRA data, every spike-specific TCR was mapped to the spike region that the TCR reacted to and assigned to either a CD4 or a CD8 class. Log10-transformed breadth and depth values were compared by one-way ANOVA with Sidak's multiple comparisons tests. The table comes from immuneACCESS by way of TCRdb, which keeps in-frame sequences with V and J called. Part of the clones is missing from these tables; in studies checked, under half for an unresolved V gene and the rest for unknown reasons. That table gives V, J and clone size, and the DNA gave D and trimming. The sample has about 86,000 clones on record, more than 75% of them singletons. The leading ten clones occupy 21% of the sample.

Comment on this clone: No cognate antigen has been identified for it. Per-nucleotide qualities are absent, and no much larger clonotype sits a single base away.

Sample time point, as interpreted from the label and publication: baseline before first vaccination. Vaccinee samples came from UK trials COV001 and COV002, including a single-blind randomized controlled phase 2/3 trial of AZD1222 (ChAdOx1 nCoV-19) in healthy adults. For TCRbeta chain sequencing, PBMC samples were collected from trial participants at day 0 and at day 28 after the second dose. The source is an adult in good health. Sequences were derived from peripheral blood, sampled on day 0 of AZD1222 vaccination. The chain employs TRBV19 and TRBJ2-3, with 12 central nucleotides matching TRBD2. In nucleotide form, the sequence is TGTGCCAGTAGTTTAACTAGCGGGAGGACCCACGTGTACACAGATACGCAGTATTTT. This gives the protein CASSLTSGRTHVYTDTQYF. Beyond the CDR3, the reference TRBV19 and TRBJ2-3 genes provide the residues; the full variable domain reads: DGGITQSPKYLFRKEGQNVTLSCEQNLNHDAMYWYRQDPGQGLRLIYYSQIVNDFQKGDIAEGYSVSREKKESFPLTVTSAQKNPTAFYLCASSLTSGRTHVYTDTQYFGPGTRLTVL.